These 21 T cell receptor beta chains originate from one sample sequenced in a study of cytotoxic CD8 clonotypes in ibrutinib-treated CLL. Sequencing used immunoSEQ multiplex PCR; TCRdb keeps in-frame clones, though not all of them. The sample lists approximately 280,000 clones; approximately 79% were seen once. Sequencing was performed on PBMCs, taken at disease progression, from a patient treated with ibrutinib. These receptors were collected from a human donor with chronic lymphocytic leukemia.

This chain joins TRBV2 and TRBJ1-2, with a tentative D call TRBD1 (5 bases). CDR1 is SNHLY and CDR2 is FYNNEI in the germline V gene. V was trimmed by 7 bases and J by 4 bases, leaving 16 bases between them. The CDR3 spans 14 residues. The CDR3 sequence: CASTGALRGYGYTF. CDR3 bases: TGTGCCAGCACCGGGGCCCTTCGCGGCTATGGCTACACCTTC.

V usage is TRBV28 and J usage is TRBJ1-2, with TRBD1 matching 7 bases. The ends lost 6 bases at V and 4 bases at J; junction bases unmatched: 8. This CDR3 comprises 14 residues. Germline V lookup: CDR1 MDHEN, CDR2 SYDVKM. CDR3 protein: CASRRQGSGYGYTF. The CDR3, as DNA: TGTGCCAGCAGGAGACAGGGTTCCGGCTATGGCTACACCTTC.

The chain couples TRBV15 to TRBJ2-7, with TRBD1 as a possible D gene (5 bases). In germline, CDR1 is LNHNV, CDR2 YYDKDF (reference sequence). V dropped 0 bases and J dropped 2 bases, with 8 bases sitting between them. The CDR3 has 14 residues. As DNA, the CDR3 is TGTGCCACCAGCAGAGAAGACAGAGCCTACGAGCAGTACTTC. This sequence encodes CATSREDRAYEQYF.

The chain carries TRBV30 and TRBJ2-3; 7 bases are a match to TRBD2. V shed 4 bases, J shed 2 bases, and the junction held 15 bases outside the gene matches. Per the germline V gene, CDR1 is GTSNPN and CDR2 is SVGIG (reference sequence). This CDR3 comprises 17 residues. The DNA of the CDR3 is TGTGCCTGGAATATGTGGGGGGGACTACCCCACACAGATACGCAGTATTTT. It codes for CAWNMWGGLPHTDTQYF. The full variable domain, completed using reference TRBV30 and TRBJ2-3, is SQTIHQWPATLVQPVGSPLSLECTVEGTSNPNLYWYRQAAGRGLQLLFYSVGIGQISSEVPQNLSASRPQDRQFILSSKKLLLSDSGFYLCAWNMWGGLPHTDTQYFGPGTRLTVL.

The chain joins TRBV7-3 to TRBJ2-2; possibly TRBD1 or TRBD2 for D (5 bases each). Germline CDR1 is SGHTA and CDR2 is FQGTGA. This CDR3 contains 13 residues. Trimming left V 4 bases short and J 7 bases short, with 10 bases between. The CDR3 protein is CASSSGGNGELFF. The CDR3 nucleotides are TGTGCCAGCAGCTCTGGGGGAAACGGGGAGCTGTTTTTT.

This clone appeared a few times. The rearrangement uses TRBV28 and TRBJ1-4; maybe TRBD1 (6 bases). The germline gives CDR1 MDHEN, CDR2 SYDVKM. V lost 4 bases to trimming and J lost 2 bases, with 11 bases between them. CDR3 length: 15 residues. CDR3 DNA: TGTGCCAGCAGTTCTTACAGGGCGACTAATGAAAAACTGTTTTTT. This gives the protein CASSSYRATNEKLFF. The full variable domain, completed using reference TRBV28 and TRBJ1-4, is DVKVTQSSRYLVKRTGEKVFLECVQDMDHENMFWYRQDPGLGLRLIYFSYDVKMKEKGDIPEGYSVSREKKERFSLILESASTNQTSMYLCASSSYRATNEKLFFGSGTQLSVL.

This clone was recorded at least ten times. Other nucleotide sequences in the sample specify the same CDR3. The chain is built from TRBV2 and TRBJ1-5; D is uncertain. CDR3 length: 11 amino acids. The V gene lost 4 bases and the J gene lost 7 bases, with 5 bases spanning the gap. CDR1 and CDR2 (germline): SNHLY, FYNNEI. The CDR3 sequence is CASSVGQPQHF. CDR3 sequence (DNA): TGTGCCAGCAGTGTAGGACAGCCCCAGCATTTT. Combining the CDR3 with reference TRBV2 and TRBJ1-5 gives the whole variable domain EPEVTQTPSHQVTQMGQEVILRCVPISNHLYFYWYRQILGQKVEFLVSFYNNEISEKSEIFDDQFSVERPDGSNFTLKIRSTKLEDSAMYFCASSVGQPQHFGDGTRLSIL.

This rearrangement joins TRBV5-1 to TRBJ2-2, with D uncertain. The CDR3 length is 15 residues. Looked up from germline, CDR1 is SGHRS and CDR2 is YFSETQ. Trimming removed 2 bases at V and 4 bases at J, with 12 bases between. CDR3 in DNA: TGCGCCAGCAGCTTCACTCAAGTCAGCACCGGGGAGCTGTTTTTT. Encoded protein: CASSFTQVSTGELFF.

This sequence joins TRBV7-9 and TRBJ2-7; D is possibly TRBD2 (5 bases). V shed 2 bases and J shed 3 bases, with 8 bases lying between them. The CDR3 length is 13 residues. The V gene's germline CDR1 is SEHNR and CDR2 FQNEAQ (reference sequence). The CDR3 nucleotides are TGTGCCAGCAGCTTAACAGAGGGCTACGAGCAGTACTTC. It yields the protein CASSLTEGYEQYF.

This chain joins TRBV7-2 and TRBJ2-7; tentative D call: TRBD2 (6 bases). Trimming removed 1 base from V and 6 bases from J, with 13 bases in between. Germline-derived CDR1 and CDR2 are SGHTA and FQGNSA. This CDR3 has 14 amino acids. DNA for the CDR3: TGTGCCAGCAGCTTAGTCTCTGCAGCGGGCGAGCAGTACTTC. It specifies CASSLVSAAGEQYF.

In its sample, this clone was seen a few times. This sequence joins TRBV7-2 and TRBJ1-6; 10 positions match TRBD1. The J segment lost 6 bases and the V segment lost 5 bases, leaving 4 bases of the junction unmatched. The CDR3 is made up of 15 amino acids. CDR1 and CDR2 from the germline V gene are SGHTA and FQGNSA. The CDR3 is CASSLRTGGNSPLHF. The DNA of the CDR3 is TGTGCCAGCAGCCTACGGACAGGGGGTAATTCACCCCTCCACTTT. The full variable domain, with the rest looked up from reference TRBV7-2 and TRBJ1-6, is GAGVSQSPSNKVTEKGKDVELRCDPISGHTALYWYRQSLGQGLEFLIYFQGNSAPDKSGLPSDRFSAERTGGSVSTLTIQRTQQEDSAVYLCASSLRTGGNSPLHFGNGTRLTVT.

V usage is TRBV2 and J usage is TRBJ1-2; maybe TRBD1 (5 bases). The V end was cut by 8 bases, the J end by 7 bases, with 20 bases between. The germline V gene encodes CDR1 SNHLY and CDR2 FYNNEI. The CDR3 extends over 14 amino acids. CDR3 loop: CASQIRASQSGYTF. The DNA of the CDR3 is TGTGCCAGCCAAATCAGGGCATCCCAGAGTGGCTACACCTTC.

The chain recombines TRBV6-5 with TRBJ2-4; 10 nucleotides line up with TRBD1. The CDR3 extends over 15 amino acids. The germline gives CDR1 MNHEY, CDR2 SVGAGI. The V segment lost 6 bases and the J segment 3 bases; nucleotides outside the gene matches: 5. In DNA form, the CDR3 reads TGTGCCAGCAGCCGTGGGACAGGGGTCAAAAACATTCAGTACTTC. This codes for CASSRGTGVKNIQYF.

The chain combines TRBV4-1 with TRBJ1-2, with D hard to call. Germline-derived CDR1 and CDR2 are MGHRA and YSYEKL. This CDR3 comprises 15 residues. The germline V and J ends were trimmed by 0 bases and 1 base, with 9 bases remaining between them. The CDR3 region is CASSQDRGFNYGYTF. The CDR3 nucleotides read TGCGCCAGCAGCCAAGATCGAGGGTTTAACTATGGCTACACCTTC.

The CDR3 protein is CASSLTTGASYEQYF. CDR3 nucleotide sequence: TGTGCCAGCTCTCTCACGACAGGGGCATCCTACGAGCAGTACTTC. J is TRBJ2-7 and V is TRBV18, with TRBD1 identical over 8 bases. The V segment lost 6 bases and the J segment 1 base; nucleotides outside the gene matches: 8. Per the germline V gene, CDR1 is KGHSH and CDR2 is LQKENI. The CDR3 length is 15 residues.

This chain uses TRBV6-6 with TRBJ1-5, with D perhaps TRBD1 (6 bases). The CDR3 loop spans 14 amino acids. Deletions cut 5 bases from V and 3 bases from J, with 11 bases between. The germline V gene has CDR1 MNHNY and CDR2 SVGAGI (reference sequence). The CDR3 region is CASSDRSNNQPQHF. CDR3 bases: TGTGCCAGCAGTGACAGGAGCAACAATCAGCCCCAGCATTTT.

Regarding this clone: One end of the junction is discordant with germline, which a read error may explain. The genes are TRBV18 and TRBJ1-3; D perhaps matches TRBD1 (5 bases). The germline V gene has CDR1 KGHSH and CDR2 LQKENI. The CDR3 spans 16 residues. The CDR3 DNA is TGTGCCAGCTTACCAGCGAATCAGGGTTATGGAAACACCATATATTTT. Encoded protein: CASLPANQGYGNTIYF.

J is TRBJ2-5 and V is TRBV4-3; 8 nucleotides agree with TRBD1. The CDR3 extends over 17 amino acids. The ends lost 0 bases at V and 2 bases at J; junction bases unmatched: 8. Germline loops: CDR1 LGHNA, CDR2 YSLEER. The CDR3 loop reads CASSQDRTGRGQETQYF. The DNA of the CDR3 is TGCGCCAGCAGCCAAGATCGGACAGGGAGAGGGCAAGAGACCCAGTACTTC.

Many counts were recorded for this clone. The V and J genes are TRBV10-3 and TRBJ2-5; D gene unclear. Germline CDR1 reads ENHRY; CDR2 reads SYGVKD. This CDR3 has 14 residues. V was clipped by 0 bases and J by 5 bases, with 10 bases between them. CDR3 in amino acids: CAISESGQRETQYF. The CDR3 DNA follows: TGTGCCATCAGTGAGTCAGGCCAGCGCGAGACCCAGTACTTC.

The V and J genes are TRBV2 and TRBJ1-2; D is perhaps TRBD1 (5 bases). The V end lost 7 bases, the J end lost 3 bases, and 18 bases lay between the germline ends. CDR1 and CDR2 from the germline V gene are SNHLY and FYNNEI. This CDR3 spans 15 amino acids. The CDR3 spells CASTQLGQFDYGYTF. The CDR3 coding sequence is TGTGCCAGCACCCAGCTGGGGCAGTTCGACTATGGCTACACCTTC.

The chain joins TRBV6-6 to TRBJ1-2; TRBD1 matches at 8 bases. Germline loops: CDR1 MNHNY, CDR2 SVGAGI (reference sequence). This CDR3 has 15 residues. V gave up 5 bases and J gave up 2 bases; unmatched junction bases: 7. This CDR3 is CASSVPDRENYGYTF. The CDR3, as DNA: TGTGCCAGCAGTGTCCCGGACAGGGAGAACTATGGCTACACCTTC.